This T cell receptor (beta chain) derives from a study of blood T cell repertoires in COVID-19 (dated by TCRdb to 2018 to 2021). General notes on the study: The collaborator samples originated in the United States, Italy and Spain and spanned the acute and convalescent phases of COVID-19. A freely available public database, intended as a resource for researchers studying the immune response to SARS-CoV-2, is where the repertoires were released. The material from the prospective study consisted of cDNA or gDNA derived from T cells, B-cell-depleted T cells, or PBMCs. A de-identified subject ID, COVID-19 status, age in years and sex were almost always included in the sample metadata. Samples were obtained from the ongoing ImmuneRACE study (first 160 participants) and from some 1,200 subjects provided by 6 global collaborators. Where available, HLA class I and class II types were obtained from metadata supplied by the sample provider rather than from assay-based typing. The dataset comprised deeply sampled blood TCRbeta repertoires from subjects exposed to, actively infected with, or recovered from COVID-19. The paper's findings and limits, for the study overall: Clinical and demographic metadata were provided uncurated, with the amount varying by source and participant.

Whole blood was collected in K2EDTA tubes by collaborating institutions according to the institutions' own protocols. For TCRbeta analysis, collaborator samples were shipped as frozen whole blood, as isolated PBMCs, or as DNA extracted from either sample type. TCRbeta CDR3 regions were amplified from genomic DNA using the immunoSEQ Assay, a bias-controlled multiplex PCR. The source study handled its data this way. Within the assay, amplification of reference gene primers was used to estimate how many nucleated cells each sample contained. Sequence reads were collapsed and filtered to measure the absolute abundance of every unique TCRbeta CDR3 rearrangement. For each sample, productive Simpson clonality was calculated by taking the square root of Simpson's diversity index across productive rearrangements. TCRdb retrieved this table from immuneACCESS and kept in-frame rearrangements only. Not all clones are present; in checked studies, unresolved V genes account for under half, and no reason is known for the remainder. V and J calls and clone size follow that table, whereas D and trimming were derived from the DNA. In all, the sample holds approximately 670,000 clones, and 75% to 90% of those were seen once. The top ten clones comprise more than 0.25% of the sample.

The germline V gene supplies CDR1 SGHDT and CDR2 YYEEEE. V sheds 0 bases and J sheds 3 bases, leaving 9 bases between their ends. The CDR3 spans 14 residues, from the cysteine through the phenylalanine. Just the 42-base CDR3 DNA is kept, in frame starting at base 1. Concerning this clone: Its antigen target is currently unknown. Base quality data are lacking; no much larger clone is found one base away.

The sequenced sample was peripheral blood. The TCR originated in a woman under 30 with acute or convalescent COVID-19. Recombination connected TRBV5-6 to TRBJ2-5; TRBD2 might be the D gene, on 6 matching bases. The CDR3 here reads CASSLAGVKETQYF. The sequence in DNA is TGTGCCAGCAGCTTGGCGGGGGTTAAAGAGACCCAGTACTTC.